This T cell receptor beta chain is drawn from a study of blood T cell repertoires in COVID-19. Turning to the study itself: Samples came from the United States, Italy and Spain, spanning acute and convalescent COVID-19. From T cells, B-cell-depleted T cells, or PBMCs came the material, which was cDNA or gDNA.

This clone appeared a single time. The CDR3 has 14 residues. V shed 3 bases, J shed 6 bases, and the junction held 8 bases outside the gene matches. Germline values: CDR1 GTSNPN, CDR2 SVGIG (reference sequence). Per the original methods: It was from reference gene primer amplification that nucleated cell counts were estimated. The assay was immunoSEQ multiplex PCR, and TCRdb's table has in-frame clones only and misses some. V, J and clone size were drawn from that table, and D and trimming were deduced from the DNA. The sample contains around 150,000 clones, over 70% of which appear only once. Sequenced: peripheral blood. The chain combines TRBV30 with TRBJ2-1; 7 bases are shared with TRBD2. The receptor comes from a man between 65 and 80 years old with acute or convalescent COVID-19. The CDR3 is CAWRGLEKSNEQFF. The CDR3 nucleotides read TGTGCCTGGAGAGGACTAGAAAAGAGCAATGAGCAGTTCTTC.